This TCR beta chain was captured in a study of glioma-infiltrating T cells after dendritic cell vaccination. Specified time point: after dendritic cell vaccination, including at tumor progression/relapse. Sequencing used immunoSEQ multiplex PCR; TCRdb keeps in-frame clones, though not all of them. The data contain 98,000 or so clones, approximately 80% of them singletons. The CDR3 is 15 amino acids. Germline CDR1 reads MNHEY; CDR2 reads SVGAGI. The V gene lost 1 base and the J gene lost 4 bases, with 13 bases spanning the gap. The sequencing used blood, collected after dendritic cell vaccination. The clonotype originates from a human donor with glioblastoma. The chain couples TRBV6-5 to TRBJ1-1, with a weak D call TRBD1 (6 bases). The CDR3 loop reads CASSYYRDRITEAFF. The CDR3, as DNA: TGTGCCAGCAGTTACTACAGGGATAGGATCACTGAAGCTTTCTTT.